This TCR beta chain came from a study of cytomegalovirus exposure and HLA in healthy donors. Points from the study as a whole: For presence/absence analyses, sequencing depth was assumed to be roughly uniform across donors. A later analysis found TCR association rates differed by HLA locus, highest for DRB1 and lowest for HLA-C.

The PCR ran on 60 Vbeta and 13 Jbeta primers. Profiled with immunoSEQ multiplex PCR; TCRdb holds only in-frame clones, not every one. The sample comprises about 130,000 clones, roughly 80% of which are singletons, and more than 3.5% rests with the top ten. A word on this clone: Its antigen is as yet unknown.

Germline assignment: CDR1 SGHVS and CDR2 FNYEAQ. The ends were cut back, 5 bases at V and 4 bases at J, with 14 bases in the middle. The CDR3 is 14 residues long. This chain links TRBV7-6 with TRBJ1-2; D is perhaps TRBD1 (6 bases). The clonotype originates from a woman in her thirties or forties in good health and CMV-seropositive. Sample: PBMCs. In nucleotides, the CDR3 is TGTGCCAGCAGCGCCAGCGGGACACCCTATGGCTACACCTTC. Protein product: CASSASGTPYGYTF.